These 6 T cell receptor beta chains came from one sample sequenced in a study of tumor-infiltrating lymphocytes in oesophageal squamous cell carcinoma. TCRdb re-analysed the PCR reads in MiXCR, keeping a single row per CDR3 protein. The table lists about 7,200 distinct CDR3 sequences, approximately 15% of them singletons, with less than 15% in the top ten. The source material was blood. The source of these receptors is a male donor with esophageal squamous cell carcinoma.

This clonotype counts as medium-sized. The V call is TRBV7-6, the J call TRBJ2-1; D tentatively fits TRBD1 or TRBD2 (6 bases each). The CDR3 has 15 residues. With 1 base removed from V and 10 bases from J, the gap between germline ends came to 17 bases. CDR1 is SGHVS and CDR2 is FNYEAQ in the germline V gene. CDR3 region: CASSLGGAGVGEQFF. Here the CDR3 DNA reads TGTGCCAGCAGCTTAGGGGGGGCCGGGGTTGGCGAGCAGTTCTTC.

There are many counts of this clonotype. This chain links TRBV4-2 with TRBJ2-5; 12 bases align to TRBD2. V shed 3 bases, J shed 1 base, and the junction held 9 bases outside the gene matches. CDR1 LGHNA and CDR2 YNFKEQ come from the germline V gene. The length of the CDR3 is 18 residues. The CDR3: CASSQLPGLAGIQETQYF. The CDR3 DNA is TGTGCCAGCAGCCAGCTTCCGGGACTAGCGGGTATCCAAGAGACCCAGTACTTC.

By sample share, this clonotype is medium-sized (0.01 to 0.1%). The V and J genes are TRBV6-6 and TRBJ2-3; D uncertain. CDR3 length: 12 amino acids. The V gene's germline CDR1 is MNHNY and CDR2 SVGAGI (reference sequence). Trimming shortened V by 0 bases and J by 6 bases, and 4 bases separated the two germline ends. CDR3 sequence (DNA): TGTGCCAGCAGTTACTCGGGTGATACGCAGTATTTT. Translated, it gives CASSYSGDTQYF.

The chain employs TRBV9 and TRBJ1-6, with no clear D. The V gene's germline CDR1 is SGDLS and CDR2 YYNGEE. Trimming stripped 1 base from V and 0 bases from J, with 8 bases between. The length of the CDR3 is 16 residues. CDR3 loop: CASSVSPSSYNSPLHF. CDR3 in DNA: TGTGCCAGCAGCGTATCCCCTAGCTCCTATAATTCACCCCTCCACTTT.

Of note for this clonotype: Given a much more abundant clone one base away, this may be a read error. This rearrangement joins TRBV24-1 to TRBJ2-5; D is unclear. Per the germline V gene, CDR1 is KGHDR and CDR2 is SFDVKD. V lost 0 bases to trimming and J lost 11 bases, with 18 bases between them. The CDR3 length is 15 residues. In DNA, the CDR3 is TGTGCCACCAGTGATTTGTCGGAATCTTACAATGAGCAGTACTTC. Protein: CATSDLSESYNEQYF.

This clonotype showed up many times. V and J are TRBV5-4 and TRBJ1-5; maybe TRBD1 (5 bases). In germline, CDR1 is SGHNT, CDR2 YYREEE (reference sequence). V was shortened by 4 bases and J by 7 bases, with 18 bases between the two germline ends. The CDR3 totals 15 residues. CDR3 loop: CASSVDQGDYQPQHF. CDR3 nucleotide sequence: TGTGCCAGCAGCGTAGACCAGGGTGACTACCAGCCCCAGCATTTT.